This T cell receptor (beta chain) was documented in a study of blood T cell repertoires in COVID-19. As processed by the authors: How many nucleated cells were present was estimated from reference gene primer amplification. Profiling relied on immunoSEQ multiplex PCR, and the TCRdb table lists in-frame clones only, not all of them. The V and J calls and clone size are taken from that table; D and trimming were inferred from the DNA. This table holds some 190,000 clones, around 88% found once. The CDR3 loop spans 16 amino acids. V shed 5 bases and J 6 bases; nucleotides not matched to a gene: 16. CDR1 is SGHAT, CDR2 FQNNGV, per germline.

The sample was peripheral blood. The receptor's source is a young man with active or convalescent COVID-19. This rearrangement joins TRBV11-2 to TRBJ2-7, with 7 bases aligning to TRBD2. DNA for the CDR3: TGTGCCAGCAGCCTTTCTCGGGGAGGGGAGTGGGGCGAGCAGTACTTC. Amino acid sequence: CASSLSRGGEWGEQYF. The full variable domain, with the rest looked up from reference TRBV11-2 and TRBJ2-7, is EAGVAQSPRYKIIEKRQSVAFWCNPISGHATLYWYQQILGQGPKLLIQFQNNGVVDDSQLPKDRFSAERLKGVDSTLKIQPAKLEDSAVYLCASSLSRGGEWGEQYFGPGTRLTVT.